Included here is one TCR beta chain sequence, with context. Its cognate antigen is unknown. The sample belongs to a study of shared clonotypes between healthy human individuals. CDR1 is SGHTA, CDR2 FQGNSA, per germline. V lost 2 bases to trimming and J lost 0 bases, with 17 bases between them. This CDR3 contains 17 residues. Clones were sequenced by immunoSEQ multiplex PCR, and TCRdb holds only the in-frame ones, with some missing. The table lists 1.5 million to 1.9 million clones, under 99% of them singletons. Study-wide findings and caveats: Naive subsets usually exceeded memory subsets in estimated richness.

Sequencing was performed on naive CD4+ T cells sorted from blood. Subset in this sample: CD45RA+ positively selected. The origin of this receptor is a man younger than 45 in good health. V is TRBV7-2 and J is TRBJ2-7; D is possibly TRBD1 (6 bases). CDR3 sequence: CASSLWRRRRGSYEQYF. Written as DNA, the CDR3 is TGTGCCAGCAGCTTATGGCGGCGGCGCAGGGGCTCCTACGAGCAGTACTTC. Supplemented by reference TRBV7-2 and TRBJ2-7, the full variable domain reads GAGVSQSPSNKVTEKGKDVELRCDPISGHTALYWYRQSLGQGLEFLIYFQGNSAPDKSGLPSDRFSAERTGGSVSTLTIQRTQQEDSAVYLCASSLWRRRRGSYEQYFGPGTRLTVT.